This entry lists 21 T cell receptor beta chains sequenced from one sample in a study of T cells in Graves' hyperthyroidism and ophthalmopathy. The CDR3 regions of TCR beta were amplified from RNA transcripts. Using the HTBI primer set, a first-round RT-PCR was run on the TCR CDR3. TCRdb ran MiXCR on the multiplex PCR reads and lists one entry per CDR3 protein. This sample has over 650,000 distinct CDR3 sequences, with just under 45% found just once. Source material: peripheral blood or thyroid tissue (not recorded which). These receptors all stem from an adult man with Graves' disease, either hyperthyroidism or ophthalmopathy (not recorded which).

This clonotype was recorded many times. The chain combines TRBV29-1 with TRBJ1-2; a possible D gene is TRBD1 (5 bases). Looked up from germline, CDR1 is SQVTM and CDR2 is ANQGSEA. V was shortened by 2 bases and J by 6 bases, with 16 bases between the two germline ends. There are 14 residues in the CDR3. The CDR3 coding sequence is TGCAGCGTTGAACCTCGGTGGGGGTTGGATGGCTACACCTTC. Translating it yields CSVEPRWGLDGYTF. The whole variable domain, filled in from reference TRBV29-1 and TRBJ1-2, reads SAVISQKPSRDICQRGTSLTIQCQVDSQVTMMFWYRQQPGQSLTLIATANQGSEATYESGFVIDKFPISRPNLTFSTLTVSNMSPEDSSIYLCSVEPRWGLDGYTFGSGTRLTVV.

In the case of this clonotype: Sequence at one end of the junction differs from germline and may be a read error. This CDR3 reads CSFDGSSYEQYF. The CDR3 region has the DNA TGCAGCTTTGACGGGAGCTCCTACGAGCAGTACTTC. The chain recombines TRBV29-1 with TRBJ2-7; D is perhaps TRBD2 (6 bases). This CDR3 has 12 amino acids. From germline, CDR1 is SQVTM and CDR2 ANQGSEA.

The chain is built from TRBV10-3 and TRBJ1-5; D ambiguous. The V end lost 10 bases, the J end lost 4 bases, and 17 bases lay between the germline ends. The CDR3 contains 14 residues. CDR1 and CDR2 from the germline V gene are ENHRY and SYGVKD. The CDR3 DNA reads TGTGCCACCTACTCTGGGCGGAAAAATCAGCCCCAGCATTTT. This codes for CATYSGRKNQPQHF.

This clonotype has at least ten counts. The V and J genes are TRBV7-2 and TRBJ1-1; no clear D. The CDR3 contains 12 residues. Germline V gives CDR1 SGHTA, CDR2 FQGNSA. With 5 bases removed from V and 10 bases from J, the gap between germline ends came to 14 bases. The CDR3 sequence: CASSPGPVAAFF. In DNA form, the CDR3 reads TGTGCCAGCAGCCCAGGACCGGTGGCAGCTTTCTTT.

A remark on this clonotype: An end of the junction does not agree with germline; a read error may underlie this. The chain links TRBV10-3 to TRBJ2-5, with D possibly called TRBD1 or TRBD2 (5 bases each). The CDR3 spans 16 residues. CDR1 ENHRY and CDR2 SYGVKD come from the germline V gene. The DNA for the CDR3 is TGTGCCAGCAGTCCTTTCCCGGGACGCATGACGGAGACCCAGTACTTC. Amino acid sequence: CASSPFPGRMTETQYF.

This chain connects TRBV29-1 to TRBJ2-5, with D perhaps given as TRBD1 or TRBD2 (5 bases each). The V gene lost 3 bases and the J gene lost 3 bases, with 11 bases spanning the gap. Per germline, CDR1 SQVTM and CDR2 ANQGSEA. The CDR3 sequence is 13 residues long. The CDR3 reads CSVEWDGEETQYF. CDR3 sequence (DNA): TGCAGCGTTGAGTGGGACGGGGAAGAGACCCAGTACTTC.

Ten or more counts support this clonotype. V gene TRBV7-9 combines with J gene TRBJ2-7; no definite D call. Trimming removed 4 bases at V and 0 bases at J, with 10 bases between. CDR1 SEHNR and CDR2 FQNEAQ come from the germline V gene (reference sequence). The CDR3 runs 14 residues. For the CDR3, the DNA is TGTGCCAGCAGCTACGACGGAAACTCCTACGAGCAGTACTTC. Its protein is CASSYDGNSYEQYF.

There are many counts of this clonotype. V usage is TRBV7-9 and J usage is TRBJ1-4; D is ambiguous. This CDR3 spans 11 amino acids. Between the trimmed V and J ends, which lost 9 bases and 8 bases, there was a span of 10 bases. Germline CDR1 is SEHNR and CDR2 is FQNEAQ (reference sequence). CDR3 amino acids: CASGDEEKLFF. CDR3 bases: TGTGCCAGTGGGGATGAGGAAAAACTGTTTTTT.

A few counts support this clonotype. This chain joins TRBV9 and TRBJ2-7, with D perhaps TRBD2 (5 bases). Germline loops: CDR1 SGDLS, CDR2 YYNGEE. This CDR3 has 15 amino acids. V shed 4 bases and J shed 0 bases, with 14 bases lying between them. Here the CDR3 DNA reads TGTGCCAGCAGCTTAGATCGGGATCCCTCCTACGAGCAGTACTTC. Translated: CASSLDRDPSYEQYF.

This clonotype came up many times. V gene TRBV2 combines with J gene TRBJ1-6; D not certain. The CDR3 covers 13 residues. Germline CDR1 and CDR2: SNHLY and FYNNEI. The V gene lost 1 base and the J gene lost 8 bases, with 6 bases spanning the gap. The CDR3 DNA sequence: TGTGCCAGCAGTGAAGTTTCCTATTCACCCCTCCACTTT. Translation gives CASSEVSYSPLHF.

This clonotype was observed a few times. A junction boundary mismatches the germline segment, possibly from a read error. The chain couples TRBV4-3 to TRBJ2-7; 7 bases match TRBD2. The CDR3 has 15 amino acids. Germline CDR1 and CDR2: LGHNA and YSLEER. CDR3 loop: CASSQGASGVYEQYF. The DNA for the CDR3 is TGCGCCAGCAGTCAAGGGGCTAGCGGAGTCTACGAGCAGTACTTC.

This clonotype showed up many times. The chain couples TRBV29-1 to TRBJ2-5, with D tentatively TRBD1 or TRBD2 (5 bases each). Germline V CDR1 and CDR2: SQVTM, ANQGSEA. CDR3 length equals 14 residues. Trimming removed 1 base at V and 5 bases at J, with 14 bases between. In DNA, the CDR3 is TGCAGCGTTGAAGGGGTACGAGGGGCGGAGACCCAGTACTTC. This sequence encodes CSVEGVRGAETQYF.

This clonotype was counted a few times. V usage is TRBV29-1 and J usage is TRBJ1-2, with D possibly matching TRBD1 (5 bases). Per germline, CDR1 SQVTM and CDR2 ANQGSEA. The V end was cut by 4 bases, the J end by 2 bases, with 17 bases between. The CDR3 length is 15 residues. CDR3 in DNA: TGCAGCGTTGGCCGCGAGAGAGGGGCAAACTATGGCTACACCTTC. This gives the protein CSVGRERGANYGYTF.

The J gene is TRBJ1-6, the V gene TRBV6-5; maybe TRBD1 (5 bases). The CDR3 spans 16 residues. The germline V and J ends were trimmed by 4 bases and 0 bases, with 10 bases remaining between them. Germline V gives CDR1 MNHEY, CDR2 SVGAGI. For the CDR3, the DNA is TGTGCCAGCAGTTCAGGGTCCCTCTCCTATAATTCACCCCTCCACTTT. Translated, it gives CASSSGSLSYNSPLHF.

The V gene is TRBV7-9, the J gene TRBJ2-2, with no clear D. In germline, CDR1 is SEHNR, CDR2 FQNEAQ (reference sequence). Trimming removed 0 bases at V and 5 bases at J, with 10 bases between. This CDR3 contains 15 residues. Written as DNA, the CDR3 is TGTGCCAGCAGCTTAGCCGGAGCGAGGACCGGGGAGCTGTTTTTT. This gives the protein CASSLAGARTGELFF.

The genes are TRBV7-9 and TRBJ1-1; D might be TRBD1 (5 bases). The V gene lost 5 bases and the J gene lost 0 bases, with 13 bases spanning the gap. The CDR3 covers 15 residues. Per the germline V gene, CDR1 is SEHNR and CDR2 is FQNEAQ (reference sequence). The DNA of the CDR3 is TGTGCCAGCAGCCAAGAAAACAGGCTGAACACTGAAGCTTTCTTT. Translation gives CASSQENRLNTEAFF.

The V gene is TRBV20-1, the J gene TRBJ1-5; D unclear. This CDR3 is 14 amino acids long. V was pared by 8 bases and J by 0 bases, with 14 bases between. Looked up from germline, CDR1 is DFQATT and CDR2 is SNEGSKA (reference sequence). The CDR3 here is CSTRSGYSNQPQHF. The DNA for the CDR3 is TGCAGTACCCGATCGGGGTATAGCAATCAGCCCCAGCATTTT.

The rearrangement links TRBV6-5 to TRBJ1-2; 12 bases align to TRBD1. The CDR3 length is 16 residues. Trimming at V came to 0 bases and at J to 2 bases, leaving 1 base not matched to a gene. From germline, CDR1 is MNHEY and CDR2 SVGAGI. In DNA form, the CDR3 reads TGTGCCAGCAGTTACTCCGGGACAGGGGGCAACTATGGCTACACCTTC. Its protein product is CASSYSGTGGNYGYTF.

This chain uses TRBV7-9 with TRBJ2-6; 7 bases fit TRBD1. J was trimmed by 11 bases and V by 9 bases; bases with no gene match: 13. CDR3 length: 14 amino acids. The germline V gene encodes CDR1 SEHNR and CDR2 FQNEAQ (reference sequence). As DNA, the CDR3 is TGTGCCAGTAGCGACGACAGGGTGTCCTACGTCCTGACTTTC. Its translation is CASSDDRVSYVLTF.

This clonotype was observed a handful of times. The V gene is TRBV19, the J gene TRBJ2-7, with 11 bases identical to TRBD2. Per germline, CDR1 LNHDA and CDR2 SQIVND (reference sequence). This CDR3 region has 16 residues. With V trimmed by 1 base and J by 0 bases, 2 bases remained unmatched. CDR3 in DNA: TGTGCCAGTAGTATAGTCGGGACTAGCGGCTCCTACGAGCAGTACTTC. Its translation is CASSIVGTSGSYEQYF.

This clonotype was counted a few times. The J gene is TRBJ2-5, the V gene TRBV9; TRBD1 agrees at 10 bases. J gave up 5 bases and V 4 bases, and 8 bases lay outside the gene matches. The CDR3 contains 15 residues. Looked up from germline, CDR1 is SGDLS and CDR2 is YYNGEE. CDR3 nucleotides: TGTGCCAGCAGCCAATTGGCGGGACAGGGGGAGACCCAGTACTTC. It codes for CASSQLAGQGETQYF.